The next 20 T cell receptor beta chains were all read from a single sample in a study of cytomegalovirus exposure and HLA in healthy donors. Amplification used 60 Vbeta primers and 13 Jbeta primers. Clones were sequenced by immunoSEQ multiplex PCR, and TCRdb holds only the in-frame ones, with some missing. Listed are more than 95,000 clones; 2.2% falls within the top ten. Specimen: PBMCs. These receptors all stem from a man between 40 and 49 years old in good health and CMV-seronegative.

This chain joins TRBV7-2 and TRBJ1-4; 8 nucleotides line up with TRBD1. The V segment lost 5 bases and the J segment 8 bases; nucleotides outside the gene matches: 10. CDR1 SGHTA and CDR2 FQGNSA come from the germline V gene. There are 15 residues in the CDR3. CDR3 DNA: TGTGCCAGCAGCCCTATAGGACAGGGACGGGAAAAACTGTTTTTT. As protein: CASSPIGQGREKLFF.

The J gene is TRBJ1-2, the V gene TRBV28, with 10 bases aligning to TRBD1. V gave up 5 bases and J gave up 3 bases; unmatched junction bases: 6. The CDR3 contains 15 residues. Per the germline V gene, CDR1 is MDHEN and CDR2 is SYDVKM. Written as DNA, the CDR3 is TGTGCCAGCAGTCCCTCGGACAGGGGGGACTATGGCTACACCTTC. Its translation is CASSPSDRGDYGYTF.

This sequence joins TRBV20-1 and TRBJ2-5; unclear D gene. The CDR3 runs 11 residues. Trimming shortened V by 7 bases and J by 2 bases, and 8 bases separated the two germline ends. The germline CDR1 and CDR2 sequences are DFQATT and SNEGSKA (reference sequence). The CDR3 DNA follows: TGCAGTGGGCTAGTACAAGAGACCCAGTACTTC. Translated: CSGLVQETQYF.

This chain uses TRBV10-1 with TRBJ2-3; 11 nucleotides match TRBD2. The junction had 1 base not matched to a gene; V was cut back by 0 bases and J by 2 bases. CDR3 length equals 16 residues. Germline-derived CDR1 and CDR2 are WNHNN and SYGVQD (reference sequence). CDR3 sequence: CASSESSGRATDTQYF. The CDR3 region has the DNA TGCGCCAGCAGTGAGTCTAGCGGGAGGGCCACAGATACGCAGTATTTT.

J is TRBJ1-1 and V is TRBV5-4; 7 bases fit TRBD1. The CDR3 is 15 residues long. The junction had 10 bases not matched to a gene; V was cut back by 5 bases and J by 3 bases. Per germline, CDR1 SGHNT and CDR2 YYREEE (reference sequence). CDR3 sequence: CASRRQGEGYTEAFF. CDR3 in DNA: TGTGCCAGCAGGAGACAGGGCGAGGGGTACACTGAAGCTTTCTTT.

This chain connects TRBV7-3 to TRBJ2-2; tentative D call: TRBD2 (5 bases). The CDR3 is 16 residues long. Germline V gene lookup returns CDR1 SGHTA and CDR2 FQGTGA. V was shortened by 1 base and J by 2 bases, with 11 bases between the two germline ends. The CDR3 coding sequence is TGTGCCAGCAGCTTAAATCAACTAGGAAACACCGGGGAGCTGTTTTTT. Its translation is CASSLNQLGNTGELFF.

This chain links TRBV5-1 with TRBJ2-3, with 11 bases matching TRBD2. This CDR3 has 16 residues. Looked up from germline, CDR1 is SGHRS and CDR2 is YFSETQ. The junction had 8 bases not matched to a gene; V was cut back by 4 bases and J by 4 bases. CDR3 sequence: CASSPGSSGRSDTQYF. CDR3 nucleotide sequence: TGCGCCAGCAGCCCCGGGTCTAGCGGGAGGTCAGATACGCAGTATTTT. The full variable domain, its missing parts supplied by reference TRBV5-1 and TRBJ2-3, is KAGVTQTPRYLIKTRGQQVTLSCSPISGHRSVSWYQQTPGQGLQFLFEYFSETQRNKGNFPGRFSGRQFSNSRSEMNVSTLELGDSALYLCASSPGSSGRSDTQYFGPGTRLTVL.

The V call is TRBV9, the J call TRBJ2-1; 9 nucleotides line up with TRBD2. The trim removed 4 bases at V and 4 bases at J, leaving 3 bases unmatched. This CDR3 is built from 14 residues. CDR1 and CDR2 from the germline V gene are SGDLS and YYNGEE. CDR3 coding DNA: TGTGCCAGCAGCACAGGACTAGCGTACAATGAGCAGTTCTTC. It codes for CASSTGLAYNEQFF. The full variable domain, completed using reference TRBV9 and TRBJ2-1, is DSGVTQTPKHLITATGQRVTLRCSPRSGDLSVYWYQQSLDQGLQFLIQYYNGEERAKGNILERFSAQQFPDLHSELNLSSLELGDSALYFCASSTGLAYNEQFFGPGTRLTVL.

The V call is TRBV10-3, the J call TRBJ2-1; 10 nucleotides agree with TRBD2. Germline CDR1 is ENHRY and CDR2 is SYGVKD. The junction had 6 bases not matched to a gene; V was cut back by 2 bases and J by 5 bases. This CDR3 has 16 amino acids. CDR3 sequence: CAISEAFLAGDNEQFF. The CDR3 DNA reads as TGTGCCATCAGTGAGGCCTTTCTAGCGGGAGACAATGAGCAGTTCTTC.

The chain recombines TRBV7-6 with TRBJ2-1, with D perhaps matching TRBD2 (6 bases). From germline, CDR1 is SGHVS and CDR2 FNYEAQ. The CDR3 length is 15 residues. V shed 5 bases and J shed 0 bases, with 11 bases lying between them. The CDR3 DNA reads TGTGCCAGCAGCCGGGACTCCAACTCCTACAATGAGCAGTTCTTC. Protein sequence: CASSRDSNSYNEQFF.

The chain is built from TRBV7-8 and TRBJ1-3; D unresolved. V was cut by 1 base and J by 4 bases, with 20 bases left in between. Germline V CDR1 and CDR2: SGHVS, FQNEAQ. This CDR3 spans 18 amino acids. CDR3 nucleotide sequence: TGTGCCAGCAGCTTAGTACCGTTGGGCCTGGGCAGCGGAAACACCATATATTTT. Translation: CASSLVPLGLGSGNTIYF.

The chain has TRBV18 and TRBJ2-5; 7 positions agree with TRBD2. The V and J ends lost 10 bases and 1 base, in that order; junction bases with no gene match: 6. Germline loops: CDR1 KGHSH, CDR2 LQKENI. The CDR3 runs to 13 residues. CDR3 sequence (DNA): TGTGCCACCGGGGGGTCCCTCCAAGAGACCCAGTACTTC. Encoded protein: CATGGSLQETQYF. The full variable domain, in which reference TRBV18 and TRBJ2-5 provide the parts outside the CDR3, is NAGVMQNPRHLVRRRGQEARLRCSPMKGHSHVYWYRQLPEEGLKFMVYLQKENIIDESGMPKERFSAEFPKEGPSILRIQQVVRGDSAAYFCATGGSLQETQYFGPGTRLLVL.

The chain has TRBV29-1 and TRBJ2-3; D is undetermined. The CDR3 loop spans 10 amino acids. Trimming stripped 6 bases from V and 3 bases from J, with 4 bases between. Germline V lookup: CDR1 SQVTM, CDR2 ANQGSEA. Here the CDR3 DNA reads TGCAGCGTCCGGACAGATACGCAGTATTTT. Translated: CSVRTDTQYF.

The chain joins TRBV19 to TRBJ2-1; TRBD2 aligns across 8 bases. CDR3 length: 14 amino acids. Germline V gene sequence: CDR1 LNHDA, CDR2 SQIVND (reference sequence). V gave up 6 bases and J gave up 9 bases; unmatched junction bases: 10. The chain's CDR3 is CASRDGRAGSEQFF. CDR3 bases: TGTGCCAGTAGAGACGGGAGGGCGGGCAGTGAGCAGTTCTTC.

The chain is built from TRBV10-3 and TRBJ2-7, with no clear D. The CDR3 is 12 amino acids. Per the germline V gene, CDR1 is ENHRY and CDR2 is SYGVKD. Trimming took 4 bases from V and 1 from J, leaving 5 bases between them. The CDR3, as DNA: TGTGCCATCAGTGGAGAATCCTACGAGCAGTACTTC. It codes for CAISGESYEQYF.

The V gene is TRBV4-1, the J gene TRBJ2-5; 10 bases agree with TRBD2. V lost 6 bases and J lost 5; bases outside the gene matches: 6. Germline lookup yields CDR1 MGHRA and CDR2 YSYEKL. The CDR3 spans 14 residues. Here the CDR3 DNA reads TGCGCCAGCAGGCTACTAGCGGGGATGGAGACCCAGTACTTC. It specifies CASRLLAGMETQYF.

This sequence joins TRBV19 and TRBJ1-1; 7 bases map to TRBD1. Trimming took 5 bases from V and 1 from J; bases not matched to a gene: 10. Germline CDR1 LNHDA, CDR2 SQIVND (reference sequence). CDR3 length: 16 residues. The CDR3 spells CASSATRRQGNTEAFF. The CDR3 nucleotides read TGTGCCAGTAGTGCAACCCGGCGACAGGGGAACACTGAAGCTTTCTTT.

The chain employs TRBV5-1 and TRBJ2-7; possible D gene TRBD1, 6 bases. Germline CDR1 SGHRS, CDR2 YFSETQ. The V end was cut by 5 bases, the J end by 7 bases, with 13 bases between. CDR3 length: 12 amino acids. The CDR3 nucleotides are TGCGCCAGCAGACTCGGACAGTCAGAGCAGTACTTC. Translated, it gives CASRLGQSEQYF.

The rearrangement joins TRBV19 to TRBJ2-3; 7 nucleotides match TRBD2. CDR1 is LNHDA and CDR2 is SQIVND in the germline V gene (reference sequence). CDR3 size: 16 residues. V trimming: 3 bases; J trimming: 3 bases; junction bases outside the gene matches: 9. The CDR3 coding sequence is TGTGCCAGTAGTATGCCCCGGGAGCGGGGTACAGATACGCAGTATTTT. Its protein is CASSMPRERGTDTQYF.

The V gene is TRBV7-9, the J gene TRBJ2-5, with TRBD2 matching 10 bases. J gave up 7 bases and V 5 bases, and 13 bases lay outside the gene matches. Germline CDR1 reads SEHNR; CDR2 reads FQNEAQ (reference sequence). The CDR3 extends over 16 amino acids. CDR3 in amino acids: CASSRGTSETAATQYF. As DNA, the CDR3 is TGTGCCAGCAGCCGGGGGACTAGCGAGACTGCCGCGACCCAGTACTTC. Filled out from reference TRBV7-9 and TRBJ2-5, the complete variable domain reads DTGVSQNPRHKITKRGQNVTFRCDPISEHNRLYWYRQTLGQGPEFLTYFQNEAQLEKSRLLSDRFSAERPKGSFSTLEIQRTEQGDSAMYLCASSRGTSETAATQYFGPGTRLLVL.